These T cell receptor beta chains were read from a single sample in a study of tumor and adjacent non-tumor tissue in lung cancer. TCRdb re-called the multiplex PCR reads with MiXCR, one entry per CDR3 protein. Of roughly 140,000 distinct CDR3 sequences detected, approximately 66% appear once; the ten largest clones hold roughly 20%. Sequenced sample: lung tumor tissue. The receptor set was obtained from a man aged 60-69 years with small cell lung cancer. Each CDR3 is given with its conserved first and last residue. The order of the fields is CDR3 protein, CDR3 DNA, V gene, clone size, J gene, D gene. D genes are given only for firm matches. Only part of the rows carry a size: once, few, many, or a class if the clone is expanded.

CASSLFATGELFF | TGTGCCAGTAGCTTATTCGCCACCGGGGAGCTGTTTTTT | TRBV11-2 | NA | TRBJ2-2 | NA
CASSQGGGEKLFF | TGTGCCAGCTCGCAGGGGGGTGGTGAAAAACTGTTTTTT | TRBV6-5 | few | TRBJ1-4 | TRBD1
CASSTLGQNTGELFF | TGTGCCAGCAGTACCCTAGGGCAGAACACCGGGGAGCTGTTTTTT | TRBV28 | NA | TRBJ2-2 | NA
CSASGGILGNEQYF | TGCAGTGCGAGTGGGGGGATCCTTGGGAACGAGCAGTACTTC | TRBV20-1 | NA | TRBJ2-7 | NA
CASTRYTEALF | TGTGCCAGTACCCGGTACACTGAAGCTCTCTTT | TRBV6-1 | NA | TRBJ1-1 | NA
CASSSGLAGGPHNEQFF | TGTGCTAGCAGCTCGGGACTAGCAGGAGGGCCCCACAATGAGCAGTTCTTC | TRBV11-3 | NA | TRBJ2-1 | TRBD2
CSANEGGVYNEQFF | TGCAGTGCTAATGAGGGGGGGGTCTACAATGAGCAGTTCTTC | TRBV20-1 | once | TRBJ2-1 | NA
CASSDSGSTDTQYF | TGTGCCAGCAGCGATAGCGGGAGCACAGATACGCAGTATTTT | TRBV5-4 | many | TRBJ2-3 | TRBD2
CGVEGRNKGPQKEGQGQGYNEQFF | TGCGGCGTTGAAGGGCGCAACAAGGGCCCACAGAAGGAAGGACAGGGCCAGGGCTACAATGAGCAGTTCTTC | TRBV29-1 | NA | TRBJ2-1 | TRBD1
CSSRDPRTDTDTQYF | TGCAGTTCTAGAGATCCCAGGACCGACACAGATACGCAGTATTTT | TRBV20-1 | NA | TRBJ2-3 | NA
CSVEYVPWELFF | TGCAGCGTTGAGTACGTACCTTGGGAGCTGTTTTTT | TRBV29-1 | NA | TRBJ2-2 | NA
CASSWDRLSYNSPLHF | TGTGCCAGCAGTTGGGACCGACTCTCCTATAATTCACCCCTCCACTTT | TRBV27 | NA | TRBJ1-6 | NA
CASSLSHQPDTRYF | TGTGCCAGCAGCTTGTCCCACCAACCGGATACTCGGTATTTT | TRBV5-4 | NA | TRBJ2-3 | NA
CASSYVSGAGGELFF | TGTGCCAGCAGTTACGTGTCGGGAGCGGGCGGGGAACTGTTTTTT | TRBV6-5 | NA | TRBJ2-2 | NA
CASNTGGTQETQYF | TGTGCCAGCAACACAGGGGGAACGCAAGAGACCCAGTACTTC | TRBV5-4 | NA | TRBJ2-5 | TRBD1
CSVDSPVGDYGYTF | TGCAGCGTTGACTCACCAGTGGGGGACTATGGCTACACCTTC | TRBV29-1 | NA | TRBJ1-2 | NA
CASSSPETDTQYF | TGTGCCAGCAGTTCGCCGGAGACGGATACGCAGTATTTT | TRBV28 | NA | TRBJ2-3 | NA
CSTRNPKESEQFF | TGCAGTACTAGAAACCCTAAGGAGAGTGAACAGTTCTTC | TRBV20-1 | NA | TRBJ2-1 | NA
CSVRTGTGYSF | TGCAGCGTTAGGACAGGGACAGGCTACAGCTTC | TRBV29-1 | NA | TRBJ1-2 | TRBD1
CDSSKGRMLYEQYF | TGTGACAGCAGCAAGGGACGGATGCTCTACGAGCAATACTTC | TRBV6-1 | NA | TRBJ2-7 | NA
CAWSWGQSPNEKLFF | TGTGCCTGGAGCTGGGGACAGTCGCCTAATGAAAAACTGTTTTTT | TRBV30 | NA | TRBJ1-4 | TRBD1
CANSLRGGLSGANVLTF | TGTGCCAACAGCTTGCGGGGGGGCCTATCTGGGGCCAACGTCCTGACTTTC | TRBV5-6 | NA | TRBJ2-6 | TRBD2